This section outlines one T cell receptor (beta chain) sequence together with its context. The antigen it recognizes is unknown. No base-level quality is on record; no much larger clone is a single base apart. This record belongs to a study of blood T cell repertoires in COVID-19 (dated by TCRdb to the early 2020s). In the study overall: The collaborator samples originated in the United States, Italy and Spain and spanned the acute and convalescent phases of COVID-19. The material from the prospective study consisted of cDNA or gDNA derived from T cells, B-cell-depleted T cells, or PBMCs. Deeply sampled blood TCRbeta repertoires from subjects exposed to, actively infected with, or recovered from COVID-19 were included in the dataset. The repertoires were made available in a free public database intended to serve as a resource for research on the immune response to SARS-CoV-2. The samples were drawn from the first 160 participants of the ongoing ImmuneRACE study and from over 950 subjects provided by 6 global collaborators. The sample metadata nearly always contained a de-identified subject ID, COVID-19 status, age in years and sex. Where available, HLA class I and class II types were taken from metadata supplied by the sample provider and were not determined by assay-based typing. What the work shows at the level of the full study, not this receptor alone: The amount of clinical and demographic metadata varied by source and participant and was provided uncurated.

TCRbeta CDR3 regions were amplified from genomic DNA using the immunoSEQ Assay, a bias-controlled multiplex PCR. In the authors' own workflow: The number of nucleated cells in each sample was estimated by amplification of reference gene primers within the assay. Sequence reads were collapsed and filtered to measure the absolute abundance of every unique TCRbeta CDR3 rearrangement. For each sample, productive Simpson clonality was calculated as the square root of Simpson's diversity index over productive rearrangements. TCRdb's version of the immuneACCESS table is confined to in-frame rearrangements and falls short of the full clone set. An unresolved V gene accounts for under half of the shortfall where checked; the remainder is of unknown origin. The D gene and trimming were derived from the DNA, and the V and J assignments and clone size from that table. In all, the sample holds about 50,000 clones, and about 83% of those were seen once. The top ten clones comprise over 15% of the sample.

V is clipped by 2 bases and J by 9 bases, and the sequence between their germline boundaries is 19 bases long. Spanning cysteine to phenylalanine, the CDR3 consists of 15 amino acids. Only the CDR3 DNA stays, 45 bases, in frame from base 1. As encoded in the germline V gene, CDR1 is SGDLS while CDR2 is YYNGEE. Collaborating institutions collected whole blood in K2EDTA tubes following their own protocols. Collaborator samples were shipped for TCRbeta analysis as frozen whole blood, isolated PBMCs, or DNA extracted from either sample type. The source of this sequence is a man aged 40-49 years with acute or convalescent COVID-19. Material for sequencing was peripheral blood. The chain is encoded by TRBV9 joined to TRBJ2-3; TRBD2 is possibly the D segment (5 matching bases). CDR3 loop: CASSVTLTPGNTQYF. The DNA sequence reads TGTGCCAGCAGCGTCACCCTAACCCCCGGGAACACGCAGTATTTT.